The 30 T cell receptor beta chains below all came from one sample that was sequenced in a study of blood T cell repertoires in COVID-19. Measured with immunoSEQ multiplex PCR; TCRdb has only the in-frame clones, and not every one. Of 180,000 or so clones listed, roughly 87% are singletons. Sample: peripheral blood. These receptors all come from a woman between 50 and 59 years old with acute or convalescent COVID-19.

The CDR3 protein is CASSDLRRETQYF. The CDR3 region has the DNA TGTGCCAGCAGTGACCTGCGTAGAGAGACCCAGTACTTC. This chain uses TRBV25-1 with TRBJ2-5, with unresolved D. CDR1 is MGHDK and CDR2 is SYGVNS in the germline V gene. Trimming cost V 3 bases and J 4 bases, with 9 bases left between them. The CDR3 is 13 amino acids.

Details on this clone: The same CDR3 also results from other DNA sequences found in this sample. The rearrangement uses TRBV7-2 and TRBJ2-1, with D perhaps TRBD2 (6 bases). Trimming left V 1 base short and J 1 base short, with 8 bases between. The CDR3 runs 15 residues. The germline CDR1 and CDR2 sequences are SGHTA and FQGNSA. The CDR3 DNA reads TGTGCCAGCAGCTTAGGTGGGGGGTCCTACAATGAGCAGTTCTTC. This sequence encodes CASSLGGGSYNEQFF.

The V call is TRBV4-2, the J call TRBJ2-7; D is possibly TRBD1 (6 bases). This CDR3 is built from 16 residues. Trimming removed 2 bases from V and 2 bases from J, with 16 bases in between. Germline loops: CDR1 LGHNA, CDR2 YNFKEQ. CDR3 coding DNA: TGTGCCAGCAGCCAACCTCCAGGGGTCGTGACCTACGAGCAGTACTTC. Protein sequence: CASSQPPGVVTYEQYF.

On this clone itself: Other DNA sequences in this specimen translate into the identical CDR3. The chain links TRBV3-1 (or the pseudogene TRBV3-2) to TRBJ1-2; 9 bases line up with TRBD1. The CDR3 extends over 15 amino acids. The J segment lost 2 bases and the V segment lost 4 bases, leaving 5 bases of the junction unmatched. Per germline, CDR1 LGHDT and CDR2 YNNKEL (reference sequence). The CDR3 nucleotides read TGTGCCAGCAGCCTGGGACAGGGTTTAAACTATGGCTACACCTTC. Translated, it gives CASSLGQGLNYGYTF.

The rearrangement uses TRBV7-2 and TRBJ1-5; 7 bases map to TRBD1. This CDR3 has 15 residues. The J segment lost 4 bases and the V segment lost 5 bases, leaving 8 bases of the junction unmatched. Per germline, CDR1 SGHTA and CDR2 FQGNSA. The DNA for the CDR3 is TGTGCCAGCAGCAAAAGTGGGACAGAGAATCAGCCCCAGCATTTT. Encoded protein: CASSKSGTENQPQHF.

The V call is TRBV7-9, the J call TRBJ2-1; TRBD2 matches at 7 bases. The CDR3 consists of 15 residues. Losses at the gene ends were 7 bases for V and 8 bases for J; bases not matched to a gene: 14. Germline V gene data show CDR1 as SEHNR and CDR2 as FQNEAQ (reference sequence). CDR3 residues: CASTPRGGSLYEQFF. In DNA form, the CDR3 reads TGTGCCAGCACCCCTCGCGGCGGGAGTTTATATGAGCAGTTCTTC.

The chain recombines TRBV30 with TRBJ1-1, with 8 bases lining up with TRBD1. The CDR3 runs to 17 residues. Germline V gene lookup returns CDR1 GTSNPN and CDR2 SVGIG (reference sequence). The trim removed 2 bases at V and 0 bases at J, leaving 11 bases unmatched. The CDR3 nucleotides read TGTGCCTGGAGTCCATCCCGCGGGACAGGAATGAACACTGAAGCTTTCTTT. Its protein is CAWSPSRGTGMNTEAFF.

This clone appeared a single time. J is TRBJ1-2 and V is TRBV5-4; D may be TRBD1 (5 bases). There are 13 residues in the CDR3. The ends were cut back, 6 bases at V and 2 bases at J, with 11 bases in the middle. From germline, CDR1 is SGHNT and CDR2 YYREEE (reference sequence). The CDR3 DNA sequence: TGTGCCAGCAAGACGACAGAGAACTATGGCTACACCTTC. Encoded protein: CASKTTENYGYTF.

The V and J genes are TRBV6-5 and TRBJ2-7; D is perhaps TRBD1 (8 bases). Germline V gene sequence: CDR1 MNHEY, CDR2 SVGAGI. V lost 6 bases to trimming and J lost 4 bases, with 19 bases between them. The CDR3 spans 15 residues. CDR3 in amino acids: CASRSTGEGRYEQYF. For the CDR3, the DNA is TGTGCCAGCAGGTCGACAGGGGAGGGCCGGTACGAGCAGTACTTC.

The chain couples TRBV18 to TRBJ2-2; 10 positions agree with TRBD1. Trimming cost V 2 bases and J 4 bases; bases outside gene matches: 7. The CDR3 covers 17 residues. Germline CDR1 KGHSH, CDR2 LQKENI. The CDR3 reads CASSPMQTGGPTGELFF. Written as DNA, the CDR3 is TGTGCCAGCTCACCAATGCAGACAGGGGGCCCCACCGGGGAGCTGTTTTTT.

V usage is TRBV24-1 and J usage is TRBJ1-2; 8 bases map to TRBD1. Germline V gives CDR1 KGHDR, CDR2 SFDVKD. J was trimmed by 5 bases and V by 4 bases; bases with no gene match: 5. The CDR3 covers 14 residues. The CDR3, as DNA: TGTGCCACCAGTGAATCGGGACAGGATTATGGCTACACCTTC. Translated, it gives CATSESGQDYGYTF.

This sequence joins TRBV5-1 and TRBJ1-2; unclear D gene. Germline V CDR1 and CDR2: SGHRS, YFSETQ. V gave up 0 bases and J gave up 8 bases, with 11 bases separating them. The CDR3 runs to 13 residues. CDR3 DNA: TGCGCCAGCAGCTTGGACCAGGCGGGAGGCTACACCTTC. This gives the protein CASSLDQAGGYTF. Drawing the rest from reference TRBV5-1 and TRBJ1-2, the complete variable domain is KAGVTQTPRYLIKTRGQQVTLSCSPISGHRSVSWYQQTPGQGLQFLFEYFSETQRNKGNFPGRFSGRQFSNSRSEMNVSTLELGDSALYLCASSLDQAGGYTFGSGTRLTVV.

The gene calls are TRBV6-5 and TRBJ1-1, with D hard to call. V dropped 7 bases and J dropped 1 base, with 13 bases sitting between them. Germline values: CDR1 MNHEY, CDR2 SVGAGI. This CDR3 spans 14 amino acids. CDR3 sequence: CASISYRGNTEAFF. CDR3 nucleotide sequence: TGTGCCAGCATCTCCTACCGCGGGAACACTGAAGCTTTCTTT.

This clone was picked up a small number of times. The V gene is TRBV13, the J gene TRBJ1-1; TRBD1 agrees at 7 bases. The CDR3 loop spans 14 amino acids. With 5 bases clipped from V and 0 bases from J, the junction kept 3 bases outside the gene matches. The V gene's germline CDR1 is PRHDT and CDR2 FYEKMQ (reference sequence). The CDR3: CASSGDSMNTEAFF. CDR3 DNA sequence: TGTGCCAGCAGCGGGGACAGTATGAACACTGAAGCTTTCTTT. The entire variable domain, with the rest obtained from reference TRBV13 and TRBJ1-1, is as follows: AAGVIQSPRHLIKEKRETATLKCYPIPRHDTVYWYQQGPGQDPQFLISFYEKMQSDKGSIPDRFSAQQFSDYHSELNMSSLELGDSALYFCASSGDSMNTEAFFGQGTRLTVV.

This rearrangement joins TRBV28 to TRBJ2-2; D possibly corresponds to TRBD1 (5 bases). This CDR3 has 14 residues. V dropped 3 bases and J dropped 5 bases, with 10 bases sitting between them. Germline assignment: CDR1 MDHEN and CDR2 SYDVKM. The CDR3 reads CASSFIGATGELFF. In DNA form, the CDR3 reads TGTGCCAGCAGTTTTATAGGGGCGACCGGGGAGCTGTTTTTT.

This clone was counted once. The chain recombines TRBV3-1 (or the pseudogene TRBV3-2) with TRBJ2-7; TRBD2 is a possible D gene (5 bases). V lost 1 base and J 0 bases, leaving 13 bases between the germline ends. Per germline, CDR1 LGHDT and CDR2 YNNKEL (reference sequence). The CDR3 totals 16 residues. The CDR3: CASSQGTDLPSYEQYF. For the CDR3, the DNA is TGTGCCAGCAGCCAAGGTACGGACTTGCCCTCCTACGAGCAGTACTTC.

The gene calls are TRBV19 and TRBJ1-5; D gene ambiguous. V lost 1 base and J lost 5, with 12 bases in between. The CDR3 length is 15 residues. Per the germline V gene, CDR1 is LNHDA and CDR2 is SQIVND (reference sequence). The CDR3 DNA reads TGTGCCAGTAGTATAGCAGGCTGGAGGGATCAGCCCCAGCATTTT. This translates into CASSIAGWRDQPQHF.

The chain combines TRBV7-8 with TRBJ2-5; 10 nucleotides align to TRBD2. Germline lookup yields CDR1 SGHVS and CDR2 FQNEAQ. V was pared by 5 bases and J by 5 bases, with 5 bases of the junction left unmatched. The CDR3 consists of 14 residues. This CDR3 is CASSRGLAVETQYF. The CDR3 DNA sequence: TGTGCCAGCAGCCGAGGACTAGCGGTGGAGACCCAGTACTTC. The full variable domain, rest sourced from reference TRBV7-8 and TRBJ2-5, is GAGVSQSPRYKVAKRGQDVALRCDPISGHVSLFWYQQALGQGPEFLTYFQNEAQLDKSGLPSDRFFAERPEGSVSTLKIQRTQQEDSAVYLCASSRGLAVETQYFGPGTRLLVL.

This chain links TRBV6-5 with TRBJ1-2, with D possibly being TRBD1 (6 bases). V was cut by 4 bases and J by 0 bases, with 15 bases left in between. CDR1 is MNHEY and CDR2 is SVGAGI in the germline V gene. The CDR3 loop spans 16 amino acids. This CDR3 reads CASSLDQGRANYGYTF. CDR3 in DNA: TGTGCCAGCAGTTTAGACCAGGGGAGGGCTAACTATGGCTACACCTTC.

The rearrangement links TRBV7-9 to TRBJ2-7; 7 positions agree with TRBD1. The trim removed 3 bases at V and 2 bases at J, leaving 4 bases unmatched. This CDR3 has 14 amino acids. Germline V gives CDR1 SEHNR, CDR2 FQNEAQ (reference sequence). The CDR3 DNA reads as TGTGCCAGCAGCTTCCGGGACAGTACCTACGAGCAGTACTTC. It encodes CASSFRDSTYEQYF.

The chain links TRBV6-2 or TRBV6-3 to TRBJ2-2, with D maybe TRBD1 (5 bases). CDR1 and CDR2 (germline): MNHEY, SVGEGT. The length of the CDR3 is 15 residues. Trimming stripped 0 bases from V and 4 bases from J, with 9 bases between. The CDR3 region is CASSYSQGGTGELFF. The CDR3 nucleotides read TGTGCCAGCAGTTACTCGCAGGGCGGCACCGGGGAGCTGTTTTTT.

This clone came up once. Other nucleotide sequences in the sample specify the same CDR3. V is TRBV12-3 or TRBV12-4 and J is TRBJ1-5; no clear D. The CDR3 sequence is 13 residues long. Trimming pared 3 bases from V and 7 bases from J, leaving 10 bases between. This chain's CDR3 is CASSFREEQPQHF. The CDR3 coding sequence is TGTGCCAGCAGTTTTCGGGAAGAACAGCCCCAGCATTTT.

The V call is TRBV5-8, the J call TRBJ1-2, with D unclear. V was cut by 0 bases and J by 5 bases, with 5 bases left in between. The V gene's germline CDR1 is SGHTS and CDR2 YDEGEE. This CDR3 spans 12 amino acids. CDR3 protein: CASSLGHYGYTF. For the CDR3, the DNA is TGTGCCAGCAGCTTGGGGCATTATGGCTACACCTTC.

This clone was seen just once. The chain employs TRBV24-1 and TRBJ2-2; TRBD1 agrees at 12 bases. Germline V gene lookup returns CDR1 KGHDR and CDR2 SFDVKD. Trimming cost V 4 bases and J 6 bases; bases outside gene matches: 5. The CDR3 has 16 residues. CDR3 loop: CATSEAGTGGPGELFF. For the CDR3, the DNA is TGTGCCACCAGTGAGGCCGGGACAGGGGGCCCCGGGGAGCTGTTTTTT.

This chain connects TRBV7-8 to TRBJ1-1, with a possible D match to TRBD1 (5 bases). The V end was cut by 5 bases, the J end by 5 bases, with 18 bases between. The CDR3 is 15 amino acids. In germline, CDR1 is SGHVS, CDR2 FQNEAQ. For the CDR3, the DNA is TGTGCCAGCAGCCCAATATTGGGGCGGGAGACTGAAGCTTTCTTT. It specifies CASSPILGRETEAFF. The full variable domain, with the rest looked up from reference TRBV7-8 and TRBJ1-1, is GAGVSQSPRYKVAKRGQDVALRCDPISGHVSLFWYQQALGQGPEFLTYFQNEAQLDKSGLPSDRFFAERPEGSVSTLKIQRTQQEDSAVYLCASSPILGRETEAFFGQGTRLTVV.

The J gene is TRBJ2-7, the V gene TRBV11-3; 9 nucleotides match TRBD1. In germline, CDR1 is SGHNT, CDR2 YENEEA. Trimming took 5 bases from V and 5 from J; bases not matched to a gene: 7. CDR3 length: 14 residues. The DNA for the CDR3 is TGTGCCAGCAGCCTGGGGACAGGGATAGACGAGCAGTACTTC. Its translation is CASSLGTGIDEQYF.

This chain uses TRBV18 with TRBJ2-5; 7 bases line up with TRBD2. CDR1 KGHSH and CDR2 LQKENI come from the germline V gene. After removal of 3 bases from V and 1 base from J, the junction contained 14 bases not matched to a gene. The CDR3 covers 18 residues. CDR3 in DNA: TGTGCCAGCTCACCGAGTGGAATTCTAGCGGCAGTCCAAGAGACCCAGTACTTC. This translates into CASSPSGILAAVQETQYF.

This chain links TRBV5-1 with TRBJ2-2, with D maybe TRBD1 (7 bases). The V gene's germline CDR1 is SGHRS and CDR2 YFSETQ. This CDR3 has 16 amino acids. The V end was cut by 4 bases, the J end by 1 base, with 14 bases between. The CDR3 spells CASSPGGQLNTGELFF. The CDR3 coding sequence is TGCGCCAGCAGCCCCGGGGGACAGTTGAACACCGGGGAGCTGTTTTTT.

The chain has TRBV9 and TRBJ2-5, with D possibly TRBD1 on 8 matching bases. This CDR3 comprises 15 residues. V was clipped by 4 bases and J by 4 bases, with 17 bases between them. CDR1 is SGDLS and CDR2 is YYNGEE in the germline V gene. The CDR3 DNA is TGTGCCAGCAGCACCCGACAGGGGAGGGCAGAGACCCAGTACTTC. Its protein is CASSTRQGRAETQYF.

This clone turned up a few times. V usage is TRBV3-1 (or the pseudogene TRBV3-2) and J usage is TRBJ2-6; maybe TRBD1 (5 bases). From germline, CDR1 is LGHDT and CDR2 YNNKEL (reference sequence). The CDR3 contains 20 residues. The V end lost 2 bases, the J end lost 6 bases, and 26 bases lay between the germline ends. The CDR3 reads CASSQRHLNSPQGVANVLTF. The CDR3 DNA is TGTGCCAGCAGCCAACGACACCTCAATTCCCCACAAGGGGTGGCCAACGTCCTGACTTTC.